These T cell receptor beta chains were read from a single sample in a study of blood T cell repertoires in COVID-19. This table comes from immunoSEQ multiplex PCR, and its TCRdb copy is limited to in-frame clones, with some not included. The sample has 300,000 to 400,000 clones; approximately 87% are singletons. Sequenced material: peripheral blood. These TCRs come from a woman in her 50s with COVID-19, enrolled during active disease. The CDR3 runs from the conserved cysteine through the conserved F or W. A D gene is named only where the DNA matches it firmly. Not every row has a clone size; where given, it reads once, few, many or a size class.

TRBV6-6	NA	TRBJ2-7	TRBD2	TGTGCCAGCAGTTACGCTAGCGGGAGTGGGTACGAGCAGTACTTC	CASSYASGSGYEQYF
TRBV6-1	NA	TRBJ1-6	NA	TGTGCCAGCAGTGATGGGGGGGGGACTATTAATTCACCCCTCCACTTT	CASSDGGGTINSPLHF
TRBV15	NA	TRBJ1-4	TRBD1	TGTGCCACCAGCAAACAGGGGGGTGAAAAACTGTTTTTT	CATSKQGGEKLFF
TRBV25-1	NA	TRBJ2-1	TRBD1	TGTGCCAGCAGTGACTGGACAGGTTCCTACAATGAGCAGTTCTTC	CASSDWTGSYNEQFF
TRBV9	many	TRBJ1-2	NA	TGTGCCAGCAGTTCAGGGATGGCTAACTATGGCTACACCTTC	CASSSGMANYGYTF
TRBV5-5	NA	TRBJ2-7	TRBD1	TGTGCCAGCAGCGTCGAGGACAGGGTGGGCTACGAGCAGTACTTC	CASSVEDRVGYEQYF
TRBV10-1	once	TRBJ2-2	TRBD1	TGCGCCAGCAGTGGACAGGGGTCAAACACCGGGGAGCTGTTTTTT	CASSGQGSNTGELFF
TRBV2	once	TRBJ2-7	NA	TGTGCCAGCAGCCGGGAGGAGCAGTACTTC	CASSREEQYF
TRBV28	NA	TRBJ1-1	TRBD1	TGTGCCAGCTCCCCCAGTCCCCAGGGGGCAAAGTCTGAAGCTTTCTTT	CASSPSPQGAKSEAFF
TRBV4-2	NA	TRBJ1-4	NA	TGTGCCAGCAGCCAAGCCGTCACAGGGTTACTGTTTTTT	CASSQAVTGLLFF
TRBV18	NA	TRBJ2-3	TRBD1	TGTGCCAGCTCACCACGAGGGGGCTGGGGCACAGATACGCAGTATTTT	CASSPRGGWGTDTQYF
TRBV10-3	NA	TRBJ2-5	NA	TGTGCCATCAGTGAGTCTAGCTTTACAGAGACCCAGTACTTC	CAISESSFTETQYF
TRBV5-1	few	TRBJ1-6	NA	TGCGCCAGCACCCGGGACGGAGGGAATTCACCCCTCCACTTT	CASTRDGGNSPLHF
TRBV5-6	NA	TRBJ2-7	TRBD1	TGTGCCAGCAGCTTGTTTCTGGGACAGGGGTTCCACGAGCAGTACTTC	CASSLFLGQGFHEQYF
TRBV27	few	TRBJ2-5	TRBD2	TGTGCCAGCACTACATTCGAGGGGATAGCGGGAAGAGAGACCCAGTACTTC	CASTTFEGIAGRETQYF
TRBV19	NA	TRBJ2-7	NA	TGTGCCAGTAGCCCCCCGAGCTCCTACGAGCAGTACTTC	CASSPPSSYEQYF
TRBV27	NA	TRBJ2-1	TRBD2	TGTGCCAGCAGTCCGAAGGGACTACTCTACAATGAGCAGTTCTTC	CASSPKGLLYNEQFF
TRBV30	once	TRBJ1-2	NA	TGTGCGGCGGGCGGTCTCCTTCCCCCCTATGGCTACACCTTC	CAAGGLLPPYGYTF
TRBV7-8	NA	TRBJ1-3	TRBD1	TGTGCCAGCAGCCAACAGGGGAGTGGAAACACCATATATTTT	CASSQQGSGNTIYF
TRBV10-1	NA	TRBJ1-4	TRBD1	TGCGCCAGCAGTGATGGGACAGCAACTAATGAAAAACTGTTTTTT	CASSDGTATNEKLFF
TRBV6-5	NA	TRBJ1-2	TRBD1	TGTGCCAGCAAAGTTAACGACAGGGGGAACTATGGCTACACCTTC	CASKVNDRGNYGYTF
TRBV27	once	TRBJ1-5	TRBD1	TGTGCCAGCAGGTCACAGGGGAACAATCAGCCCCAGCATTTT	CASRSQGNNQPQHF
TRBV6-6	NA	TRBJ2-1	TRBD2	TGTGCCAGCACCCTAAAACTAGCGGGAGGGCACGGTGAGCAGTTCTTC	CASTLKLAGGHGEQFF
TRBV2	NA	TRBJ1-2	NA	TGTGCCAGCAGTGAAGGGGGGGGGTTTCCCTATGGCTACACCTTC	CASSEGGGFPYGYTF
TRBV5-3	NA	TRBJ2-3	TRBD2	TGTGCCAGAAGCTTAGGGGATACTAGCGGGTCACGCACAGATACGCAGTATTTT	CARSLGDTSGSRTDTQYF
TRBV11-2	NA	TRBJ2-7	NA	TGTGCCAGCAGCCCGAGATCCATCTCCTACGAGCAGTACTTC	CASSPRSISYEQYF
TRBV7-8	NA	TRBJ2-1	TRBD2	TGTGCCAGCAGCTTAGTGAGCGGGACTACATATGAGCAGTTCTTC	CASSLVSGTTYEQFF
TRBV18	NA	TRBJ1-1	NA	TGTGCCAGCTCACCACGTTTCAGGTTGACGAACACTGAAGCTTTCTTT	CASSPRFRLTNTEAFF
TRBV4-1	NA	TRBJ2-2	TRBD1	TGCGCCAGCAGGGATGGACAGGGGGCTCCCGGGGAGCTGTTTTTT	CASRDGQGAPGELFF
TRBV19	NA	TRBJ1-1	NA	TGTGCCAGTAGTCCGCAGGGGTTGAACACTGAAGCTTTCTTT	CASSPQGLNTEAFF
TRBV27	NA	TRBJ2-7	TRBD2	TGTGCCAGCAGTTTACTAGGTGGGGGGGACTACGAGCAGTACTTC	CASSLLGGGDYEQYF
TRBV4-1	NA	TRBJ2-1	TRBD2	TGCGCCAGCAGCCTAGCGGGGGGGATCTCCTACAATGAGCAGTTCTTC	CASSLAGGISYNEQFF
TRBV29-1	NA	TRBJ1-1	TRBD1	TGCAGCGTTGAAGGGACAGGGGTCCCAGTTGCTTTCTTT	CSVEGTGVPVAFF
TRBV29-1	NA	TRBJ1-2	TRBD1	TGCAGCGTTGACGCAGGGGGCTTGAGGGGCTACACCTTC	CSVDAGGLRGYTF
TRBV5-5	NA	TRBJ2-5	NA	TGTGCCACCAAGCTTGCGTTTCAAGAGACCCAGTACTTC	CATKLAFQETQYF
TRBV12-3/TRBV12-4	NA	TRBJ2-2	NA	TGTGCCAGCGATGGAGTTGGCACCGGGGAGCTGTTTTTT	CASDGVGTGELFF
TRBV3-1/TRBV3-2	once	TRBJ1-1	TRBD1	TGTGCCAGCAGCCCGGGACAGGGGGCGCGGGCCAACACTGAAGCTTTCTTT	CASSPGQGARANTEAFF
TRBV5-6	NA	TRBJ1-2	NA	TGTGCCAGCAGCTTGCGGTCCTCTCGGGGCTACACCTTC	CASSLRSSRGYTF
TRBV7-9	NA	TRBJ1-2	NA	TGTGCCAGCAGCTTACTGTCCCGGGGGAATGGCTACACCTTC	CASSLLSRGNGYTF
TRBV29-1	NA	TRBJ1-1	NA	TGCAGCTCAAAGACAGCCTGGGGCACTGAAGCTTTCTTT	CSSKTAWGTEAFF
TRBV19	NA	TRBJ1-2	TRBD1	TGTGCCAGTAGTATAGGACCCGGGACAGCCAACTATGGCTACACCTTC	CASSIGPGTANYGYTF
TRBV30	NA	TRBJ2-7	NA	TGTGCCTGGAGTCCCGGGGGTACGTACGAGCAGTACTTC	CAWSPGGTYEQYF
TRBV19	NA	TRBJ2-1	NA	TGTGCCAGTAGTATCGGGCTAGCTTACAATGAGCAGTTCTTC	CASSIGLAYNEQFF
TRBV2	NA	TRBJ2-7	NA	TGTGCCAGCAGTTTCCTCTACGAGCAGTACTTC	CASSFLYEQYF
TRBV24-1	NA	TRBJ1-4	NA	TGTGCCACCAGTGACCATCAGGAAAAACTGTTTTTT	CATSDHQEKLFF
TRBV7-2	NA	TRBJ2-5	NA	TGTGCCAGCAGCTTAACTCGTCTCATCGAACAGTACTTC	CASSLTRLIEQYF